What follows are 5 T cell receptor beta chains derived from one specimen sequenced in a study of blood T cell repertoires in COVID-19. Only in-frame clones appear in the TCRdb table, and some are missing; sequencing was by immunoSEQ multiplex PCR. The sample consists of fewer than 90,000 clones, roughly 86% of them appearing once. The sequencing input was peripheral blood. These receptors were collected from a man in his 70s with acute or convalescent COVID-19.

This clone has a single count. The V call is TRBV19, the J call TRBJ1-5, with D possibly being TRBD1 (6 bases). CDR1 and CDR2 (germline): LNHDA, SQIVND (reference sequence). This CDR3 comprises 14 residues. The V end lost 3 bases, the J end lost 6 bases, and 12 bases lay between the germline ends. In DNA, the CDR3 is TGTGCCAGTAGTATGGGGGCCTTCGCTCAGCCCCAGCATTTT. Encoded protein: CASSMGAFAQPQHF.

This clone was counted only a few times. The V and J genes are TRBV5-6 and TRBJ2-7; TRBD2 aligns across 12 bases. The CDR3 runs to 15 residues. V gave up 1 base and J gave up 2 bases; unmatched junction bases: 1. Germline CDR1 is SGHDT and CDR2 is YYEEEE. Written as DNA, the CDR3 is TGTGCCAGCAGCTTGTCTAGCGGGAGGGCCTACGAGCAGTACTTC. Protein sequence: CASSLSSGRAYEQYF.

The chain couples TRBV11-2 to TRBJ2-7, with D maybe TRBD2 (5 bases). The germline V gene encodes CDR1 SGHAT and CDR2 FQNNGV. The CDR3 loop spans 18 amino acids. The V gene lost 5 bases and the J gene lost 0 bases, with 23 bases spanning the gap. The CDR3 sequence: CASSPGEDLTGSSYEQYF. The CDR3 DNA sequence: TGTGCCAGCAGCCCCGGAGAAGATCTGACGGGGAGCTCCTACGAGCAGTACTTC. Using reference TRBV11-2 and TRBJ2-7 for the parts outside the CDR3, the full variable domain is EAGVAQSPRYKIIEKRQSVAFWCNPISGHATLYWYQQILGQGPKLLIQFQNNGVVDDSQLPKDRFSAERLKGVDSTLKIQPAKLEDSAVYLCASSPGEDLTGSSYEQYFGPGTRLTVT.

For the CDR3, the DNA is TGTGCCAGCAGCTTAGAGTTCGGGACAGGGAGACGAGGGGGCGAGACCCAGTACTTC. Translated: CASSLEFGTGRRGGETQYF. This chain links TRBV7-9 with TRBJ2-5; 9 bases agree with TRBD1. The V gene end was trimmed by 1 base and the J gene end by 5 bases; junction bases not matched to a gene: 17. The germline V gene encodes CDR1 SEHNR and CDR2 FQNEAQ (reference sequence). This CDR3 contains 19 residues.

The chain's CDR3 is CASSGDRGSRGEQYF. DNA of the CDR3: TGTGCCAGCAGTGGGGACAGGGGAAGTCGCGGCGAGCAGTACTTC. J is TRBJ2-7 and V is TRBV2; TRBD1 matches 10 bases. Trimming removed 4 bases from V and 6 bases from J; junction bases left unmatched: 9. The CDR3 contains 15 residues. Germline loops: CDR1 SNHLY, CDR2 FYNNEI.